This T cell receptor beta chain was identified in a study of identical twins. Regarding the study as a whole: Weaker excess sharing between twins was seen in beta out-of-frame sequences.

Germline V CDR1 and CDR2: SGHTA, FQGNSA. CDR3 length equals 15 residues. V lost 0 bases and J 4 bases, leaving 11 bases between the germline ends. TCRdb passed the 5' RACE reads through MiXCR, listing each CDR3 protein once. This table has about 520,000 distinct CDR3 sequences, 22% appearing once. For this clonotype: Its antigen is currently unknown.

These data were also filed under a second study, of T cells expressing NK-cell markers. That work states: With respect to HCMV, seven of the eight sequenced donors were seropositive, and one was seronegative. For five or six donors, the dominant NKG2C+ clonotypes made up roughly 1.0-7.0% of their CD8+ T cells.

Sequencing was performed on CD4+ T cells sorted from blood. The chain recombines TRBV7-2 with TRBJ2-3; a weak D match, TRBD2 (5 bases). The TCR was taken from a woman under 30 in good health. As DNA, the CDR3 is TGTGCCAGCAGCTTAGCTCTGGGTAGCGCAGATACGCAGTATTTT. This codes for CASSLALGSADTQYF.